This is a list of T cell receptor beta chains from one sample in a study of Graves' ophthalmopathy and Graves' hyperthyroidism. TCRdb reanalysed the multiplex PCR reads using MiXCR and keeps one entry per CDR3 protein. The sample gives over a million distinct CDR3 sequences, less than 45% of which show up once; roughly 11% is in the top ten. Sequenced: peripheral blood or thyroid tissue (not recorded which). The source of these receptors is an adult man with Graves' hyperthyroidism. Both conserved end residues are part of each CDR3. A D gene is named only where the DNA matches it firmly. The size entry is marked missing in some rows and otherwise reads once, few, many or a size class.

V gene,CDR3 length,J gene,D gene,clone size,CDR3 protein,CDR3 DNA
TRBV28,17,TRBJ2-6,NA,NA,CASSSPSQAITHGVLTF,TGTGCCAGCAGTTCCCCAAGCCAGGCCATAACTCACGGCGTCCTGACTTTC
TRBV5-6,13,TRBJ2-7,NA,NA,CASSWGSPYEQYF,TGTGCCAGCAGCTGGGGATCCCCCTACGAGCAGTACTTC
TRBV27,13,TRBJ2-7,NA,many,CASSSGAAYEQYF,TGTGCCAGCAGTTCCGGGGCTGCCTACGAGCAGTACTTC
TRBV10-3,14,TRBJ2-5,NA,many,CASRVAGILETQYF,TGTGCCAGCAGAGTAGCAGGGATTCTAGAGACCCAGTACTTC
TRBV15,15,TRBJ2-7,NA,many,CATTGEGFHSHEQYF,TGTGCCACCACTGGGGAAGGGTTTCACTCCCACGAGCAGTACTTC
TRBV29-1,15,TRBJ1-3,NA,few,CSVPRGTSSGNTIYF,TGCAGCGTTCCTAGGGGAACGAGCTCTGGAAACACCATATATTTT
TRBV27,15,TRBJ1-2,NA,NA,CASSFIGHGTNGYTF,TGTGCCAGCAGTTTTATCGGGCATGGCACGAATGGCTACACCTTC
TRBV12-3/TRBV12-4,12,TRBJ1-1,NA,many,CASSTPVGKAFF,TGTGCCAGCAGCACACCAGTTGGGAAAGCTTTCTTT
TRBV7-2,13,TRBJ2-6,NA,NA,CACTRSGANVLTF,TGTGCCTGTACCCGCTCTGGGGCCAACGTCCTGACTTTC
TRBV7-9,13,TRBJ2-7,TRBD1,few,CASTKGDSYEQYF,TGTGCCAGCACCAAAGGGGACAGCTACGAGCAGTACTTC
TRBV20-1,13,TRBJ1-1,NA,many,CSAWRGSNTEAFF,TGCAGTGCCTGGAGGGGATCGAACACTGAAGCTTTCTTT
TRBV12-3/TRBV12-4,14,TRBJ1-4,TRBD1,many,CASSLARSGGKLFF,TGTGCCAGCAGTTTAGCTAGATCAGGGGGAAAACTGTTTTTT
TRBV15,17,TRBJ2-2,TRBD1,many,CATSTRTGALNTGELFF,TGTGCCACCAGCACCAGGACAGGGGCCTTGAACACCGGGGAGCTGTTTTTT
TRBV5-6,14,TRBJ2-7,NA,few,CASSGGSGTYEQYF,TGTGCCAGCAGCGGGGGTAGCGGAACCTACGAGCAGTACTTC
TRBV24-1,12,TRBJ1-5,NA,many,CATSVGNQPQHF,TGTGCCACCAGTGTAGGCAATCAGCCCCAGCATTTT
TRBV5-1,14,TRBJ2-1,NA,NA,CASSVGEAYNEQFF,TGCGCCAGCAGCGTCGGGGAGGCCTACAATGAGCAGTTCTTC
TRBV10-3,14,TRBJ2-7,TRBD1,many,CAISAGQGEYEQYF,TGTGCCATCAGTGCCGGACAGGGTGAATACGAGCAGTACTTC
TRBV20-1,14,TRBJ2-5,NA,NA,CSAIDIGAVETQYF,TGCAGTGCTATCGATATCGGGGCCGTGGAGACCCAGTACTTC
TRBV7-2,18,TRBJ2-7,NA,NA,CASSSPILLKSGSYEQYF,TGTGCCAGCAGCTCGCCCATCCTCCTTAAAAGTGGCTCCTACGAGCAGTACTTC
TRBV6-4,15,TRBJ1-4,NA,NA,CASSLSPASNEKLFF,TGTGCCAGCAGTTTAAGTCCAGCCAGCAATGAAAAACTGTTTTTT
TRBV19,15,TRBJ1-1,NA,many,CASSMQRFRNTEAFF,TGTGCCAGTAGTATGCAAAGGTTCCGAAACACTGAAGCTTTCTTT
TRBV7-9,15,TRBJ2-2,TRBD1,many,CASSKDRGRTGELFF,TGTGCCAGCAGCAAGGACAGGGGTCGCACCGGGGAGCTGTTTTTT
TRBV15,19,TRBJ2-7,NA,many,CATSRVRQGGRSGLYEQYF,TGTGCCACCAGCAGAGTACGCCAAGGGGGACGATCCGGCCTCTACGAGCAGTACTTC
TRBV7-6,14,TRBJ1-6,NA,many,CASSPRDYNSPLHF,TGTGCCAGCAGCCCCCGGGACTATAATTCACCCCTCCACTTT
TRBV10-3,12,TRBJ1-1,NA,many,CATGTVNTEAFF,TGTGCCACAGGGACGGTGAACACTGAAGCTTTCTTT
TRBV9,14,TRBJ1-2,NA,few,CASSVGTNLDGYTF,TGTGCCAGCAGCGTCGGGACAAATCTTGATGGCTACACCTTC
TRBV7-9,15,TRBJ1-4,NA,NA,CASSLAEGGGEKLFF,TGTGCCAGCAGCTTAGCCGAAGGGGGGGGCGAAAAACTGTTTTTT
TRBV7-8,16,TRBJ2-7,TRBD2,NA,CASSQGILAGAYEQYF,TGCGCCAGCAGCCAAGGAATTCTAGCGGGGGCCTACGAGCAGTACTTC
TRBV11-2,14,TRBJ2-7,TRBD1,NA,CASGLGAGGDEQHF,TGTGCCAGCGGCTTAGGGGCAGGGGGCGACGAGCAGCACTTC
TRBV24-1,11,TRBJ2-5,TRBD2,NA,CAQRGGETQYF,TGTGCCCAGCGGGGTGGCGAGACCCAGTACTTC
TRBV6-5,17,TRBJ1-1,TRBD1,many,CASSFVSWTGWNTEAFF,TGTGCCAGCAGTTTCGTAAGCTGGACAGGGTGGAACACTGAAGCTTTCTTT
TRBV19,15,TRBJ1-4,NA,NA,CASSISGTHNEKLFF,TGTGCCAGTAGTATCTCCGGGACACATAATGAAAAACTGTTTTTT
TRBV2,13,TRBJ1-6,TRBD1,many,CASRGGTGEVYHF,TGTGCCAGCAGGGGCGGGACAGGAGAGGTATACCACTTT
TRBV5-1,13,TRBJ2-7,NA,few,CASSLTTGNEQYF,TGCGCCAGCAGCTTGACAACAGGGAACGAGCAGTACTTC
TRBV10-2,13,TRBJ1-2,NA,NA,CASSEPDMYGYTF,TGCGCCAGCAGTGAGCCGGACATGTATGGCTACACCTTC
TRBV6-5,16,TRBJ2-2,TRBD2,NA,CASTGLAGFSTGELFF,TGTGCCAGCACCGGACTAGCGGGATTTAGCACCGGGGAGCTGTTTTTT
TRBV11-2,17,TRBJ2-7,TRBD2,NA,CASSLGGGAIGSYEQYF,TGTGCCAGCAGCTTAGGCGGGGGGGCTATCGGATCCTACGAGCAGTACTTC